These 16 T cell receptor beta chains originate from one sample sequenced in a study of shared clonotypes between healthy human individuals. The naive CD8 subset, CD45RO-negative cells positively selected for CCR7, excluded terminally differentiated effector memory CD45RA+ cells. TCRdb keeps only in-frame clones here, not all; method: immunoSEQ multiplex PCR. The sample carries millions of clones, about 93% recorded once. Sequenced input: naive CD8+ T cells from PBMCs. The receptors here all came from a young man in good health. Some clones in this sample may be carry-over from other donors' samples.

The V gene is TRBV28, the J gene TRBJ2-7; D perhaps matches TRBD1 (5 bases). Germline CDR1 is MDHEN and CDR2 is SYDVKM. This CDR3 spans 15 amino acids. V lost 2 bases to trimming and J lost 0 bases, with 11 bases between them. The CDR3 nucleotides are TGTGCCAGCAGTTTAAGGGCAGGGAACTCCTACGAGCAGTACTTC. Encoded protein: CASSLRAGNSYEQYF.

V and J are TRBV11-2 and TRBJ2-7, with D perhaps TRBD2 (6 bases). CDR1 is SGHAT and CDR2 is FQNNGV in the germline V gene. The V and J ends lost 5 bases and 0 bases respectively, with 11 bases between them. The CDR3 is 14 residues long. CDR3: CASSHGDSSYEQYF. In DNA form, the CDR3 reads TGTGCCAGCAGCCACGGGGACTCCTCCTACGAGCAGTACTTC.

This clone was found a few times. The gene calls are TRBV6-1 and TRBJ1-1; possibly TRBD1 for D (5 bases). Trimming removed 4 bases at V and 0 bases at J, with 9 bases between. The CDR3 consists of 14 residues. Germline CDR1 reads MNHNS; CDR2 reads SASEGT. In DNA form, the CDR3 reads TGTGCCAGCAGTGTTAGAGGGGTGAACACTGAAGCTTTCTTT. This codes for CASSVRGVNTEAFF.

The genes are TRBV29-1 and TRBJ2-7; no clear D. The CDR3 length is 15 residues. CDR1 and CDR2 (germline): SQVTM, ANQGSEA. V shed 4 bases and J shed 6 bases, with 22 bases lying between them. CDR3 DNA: TGCAGCGTTGTCCCCCCCGAAAGAAGTACTCTCGAGCAGTACTTC. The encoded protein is CSVVPPERSTLEQYF.

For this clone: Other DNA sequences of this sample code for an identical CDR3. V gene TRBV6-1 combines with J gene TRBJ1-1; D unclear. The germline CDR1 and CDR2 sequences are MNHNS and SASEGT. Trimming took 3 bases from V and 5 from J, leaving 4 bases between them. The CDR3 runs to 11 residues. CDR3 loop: CASSDSTEAFF. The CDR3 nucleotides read TGTGCCAGCAGTGACTCGACTGAAGCTTTCTTT.

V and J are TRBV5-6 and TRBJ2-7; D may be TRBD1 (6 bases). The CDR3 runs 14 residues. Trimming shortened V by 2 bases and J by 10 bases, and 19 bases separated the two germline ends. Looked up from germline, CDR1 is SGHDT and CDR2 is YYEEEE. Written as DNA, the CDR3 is TGTGCCAGCAGCTTCACAACCTACAGGGAAAGACAGTACTTC. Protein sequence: CASSFTTYRERQYF.

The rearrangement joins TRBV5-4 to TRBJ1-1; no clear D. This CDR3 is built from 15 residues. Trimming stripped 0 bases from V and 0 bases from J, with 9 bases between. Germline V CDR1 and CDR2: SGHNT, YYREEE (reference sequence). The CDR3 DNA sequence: TGTGCCAGCAGCTTGGTCGGGCCCCTGAACACTGAAGCTTTCTTT. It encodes CASSLVGPLNTEAFF.

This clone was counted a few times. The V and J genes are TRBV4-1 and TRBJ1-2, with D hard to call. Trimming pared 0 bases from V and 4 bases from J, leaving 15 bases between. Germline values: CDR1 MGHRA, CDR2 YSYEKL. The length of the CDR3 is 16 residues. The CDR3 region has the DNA TGCGCCAGCAGCCAAGATATTCAGACGAGGACCTATGGCTACACCTTC. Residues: CASSQDIQTRTYGYTF.

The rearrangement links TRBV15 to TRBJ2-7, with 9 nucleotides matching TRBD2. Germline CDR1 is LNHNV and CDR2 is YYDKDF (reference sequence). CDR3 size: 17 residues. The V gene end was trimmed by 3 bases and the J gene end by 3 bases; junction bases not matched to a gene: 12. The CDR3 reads CATSSSEGLAPIYEQYF. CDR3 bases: TGTGCCACCAGCAGCTCCGAAGGACTAGCGCCTATCTACGAGCAGTACTTC.

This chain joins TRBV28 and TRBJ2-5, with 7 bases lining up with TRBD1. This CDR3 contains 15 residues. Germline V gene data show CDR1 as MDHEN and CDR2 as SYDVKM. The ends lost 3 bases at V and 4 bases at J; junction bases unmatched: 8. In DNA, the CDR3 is TGTGCCAGCAGTTTGTTGACAGGGAGTCGAGAGACCCAGTACTTC. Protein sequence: CASSLLTGSRETQYF.

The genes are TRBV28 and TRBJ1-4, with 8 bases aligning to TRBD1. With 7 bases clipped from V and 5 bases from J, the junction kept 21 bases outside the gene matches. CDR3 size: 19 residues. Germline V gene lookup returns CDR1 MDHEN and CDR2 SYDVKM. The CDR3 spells CASTGERTGNTYGNEKLFF. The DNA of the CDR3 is TGTGCCAGCACGGGAGAAAGGACAGGGAATACCTATGGGAATGAAAAACTGTTTTTT.

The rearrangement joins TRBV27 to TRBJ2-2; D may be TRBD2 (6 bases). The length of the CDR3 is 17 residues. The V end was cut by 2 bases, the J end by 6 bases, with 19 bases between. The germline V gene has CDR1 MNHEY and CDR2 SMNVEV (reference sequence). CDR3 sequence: CASSLVRLEGQAGELFF. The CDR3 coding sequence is TGTGCCAGCAGTTTAGTCCGTTTGGAGGGCCAGGCCGGGGAGCTGTTTTTT.

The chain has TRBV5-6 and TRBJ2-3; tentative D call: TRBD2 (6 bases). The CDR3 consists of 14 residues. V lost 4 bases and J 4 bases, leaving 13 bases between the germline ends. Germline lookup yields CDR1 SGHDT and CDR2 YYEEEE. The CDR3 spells CASSLEGHPDTQYF. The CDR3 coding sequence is TGTGCCAGCAGCCTGGAGGGCCACCCAGATACGCAGTATTTT.

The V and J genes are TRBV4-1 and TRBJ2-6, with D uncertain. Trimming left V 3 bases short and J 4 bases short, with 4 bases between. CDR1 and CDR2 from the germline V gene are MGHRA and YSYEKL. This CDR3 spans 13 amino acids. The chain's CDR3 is CASSHGGANVLTF. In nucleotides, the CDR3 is TGCGCCAGCAGCCATGGGGGGGCCAACGTCCTGACTTTC.

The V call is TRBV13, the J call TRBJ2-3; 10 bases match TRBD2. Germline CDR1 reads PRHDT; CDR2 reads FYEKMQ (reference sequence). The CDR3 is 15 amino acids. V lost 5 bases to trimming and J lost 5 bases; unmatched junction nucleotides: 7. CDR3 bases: TGTGCCAGCAGCCCGAGGACTAGCGGTGGAGATACGCAGTATTTT. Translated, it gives CASSPRTSGGDTQYF.

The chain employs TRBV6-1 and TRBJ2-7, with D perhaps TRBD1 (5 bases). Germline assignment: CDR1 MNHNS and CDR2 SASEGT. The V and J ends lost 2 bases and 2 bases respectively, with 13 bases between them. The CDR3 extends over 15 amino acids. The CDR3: CASSESPQGPYEQYF. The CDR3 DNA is TGTGCCAGCAGTGAATCCCCGCAGGGTCCCTACGAGCAGTACTTC.